These T cell receptor beta chains were read from a single sample in a study of T cells after yellow fever vaccination. TCRdb reanalysed the 5' RACE reads using MiXCR and keeps one entry per CDR3 protein. The sample lists some 390,000 distinct CDR3 sequences, roughly 6.1% occurring once. The specimen comprised PBMCs, sampled 5 days after the yellow fever booster vaccination. The receptors come from a man aged 25-45 years who received the YFV17D yellow fever vaccine. The CDR3 runs from the conserved cysteine through the conserved F or W. Each record gives: clone size, D gene, J gene, V gene, CDR3 protein, CDR3 DNA. A D gene is named only where the DNA matches it firmly. Where a row states a size, it is once, few, many or the class of an expanded clone; other rows omit it.

clone size: NA; D gene: TRBD2; J gene: TRBJ2-1; V gene: TRBV28; CDR3 protein: CASTSPQGTSSYNEQFF; CDR3 DNA: TGTGCCAGCACTAGCCCTCAGGGGACTAGCTCGTACAATGAGCAGTTCTTC
clone size: few; D gene: TRBD1; J gene: TRBJ2-7; V gene: TRBV29-1; CDR3 protein: CSVTRTGGLEQYF; CDR3 DNA: TGCAGCGTTACCCGGACAGGGGGCCTCGAGCAGTACTTC
clone size: many; D gene: NA; J gene: TRBJ2-1; V gene: TRBV5-1; CDR3 protein: CASSRDLAADGNEQFF; CDR3 DNA: TGCGCCAGCAGCAGGGATTTGGCGGCTGATGGGAATGAGCAGTTCTTC
clone size: many; D gene: NA; J gene: TRBJ2-1; V gene: TRBV7-2; CDR3 protein: CASSFGFAYNEQFF; CDR3 DNA: TGTGCCAGCAGCTTCGGGTTCGCCTACAATGAGCAGTTCTTC
clone size: few; D gene: NA; J gene: TRBJ1-4; V gene: TRBV29-1; CDR3 protein: CSVEGDNEKLFF; CDR3 DNA: TGCAGCGTTGAGGGTGATAATGAAAAACTGTTTTTT
clone size: NA; D gene: TRBD2; J gene: TRBJ2-7; V gene: TRBV7-3; CDR3 protein: CASSFTLAGLDEQYF; CDR3 DNA: TGTGCCAGCAGCTTTACTCTAGCGGGATTAGATGAGCAGTACTTC
clone size: few; D gene: TRBD2; J gene: TRBJ2-1; V gene: TRBV5-1; CDR3 protein: CASTPRGGGTYNEQFF; CDR3 DNA: TGCGCCAGCACCCCTCGGGGGGGGGGGACCTACAATGAGCAGTTCTTC
clone size: many; D gene: NA; J gene: TRBJ1-6; V gene: TRBV29-1; CDR3 protein: CSVAAGTDNSPLHF; CDR3 DNA: TGCAGCGTGGCAGCCGGGACCGATAATTCACCCCTCCACTTT
clone size: once; D gene: TRBD1; J gene: TRBJ2-1; V gene: TRBV18; CDR3 protein: CASSPLGQGPNEQFF; CDR3 DNA: TGTGCCAGCTCACCACTGGGACAGGGTCCGAATGAGCAGTTCTTC
clone size: NA; D gene: NA; J gene: TRBJ2-7; V gene: TRBV18; CDR3 protein: CASSATGTASYEQYF; CDR3 DNA: TGTGCCAGCTCAGCAACCGGGACTGCTTCCTACGAGCAGTACTTC